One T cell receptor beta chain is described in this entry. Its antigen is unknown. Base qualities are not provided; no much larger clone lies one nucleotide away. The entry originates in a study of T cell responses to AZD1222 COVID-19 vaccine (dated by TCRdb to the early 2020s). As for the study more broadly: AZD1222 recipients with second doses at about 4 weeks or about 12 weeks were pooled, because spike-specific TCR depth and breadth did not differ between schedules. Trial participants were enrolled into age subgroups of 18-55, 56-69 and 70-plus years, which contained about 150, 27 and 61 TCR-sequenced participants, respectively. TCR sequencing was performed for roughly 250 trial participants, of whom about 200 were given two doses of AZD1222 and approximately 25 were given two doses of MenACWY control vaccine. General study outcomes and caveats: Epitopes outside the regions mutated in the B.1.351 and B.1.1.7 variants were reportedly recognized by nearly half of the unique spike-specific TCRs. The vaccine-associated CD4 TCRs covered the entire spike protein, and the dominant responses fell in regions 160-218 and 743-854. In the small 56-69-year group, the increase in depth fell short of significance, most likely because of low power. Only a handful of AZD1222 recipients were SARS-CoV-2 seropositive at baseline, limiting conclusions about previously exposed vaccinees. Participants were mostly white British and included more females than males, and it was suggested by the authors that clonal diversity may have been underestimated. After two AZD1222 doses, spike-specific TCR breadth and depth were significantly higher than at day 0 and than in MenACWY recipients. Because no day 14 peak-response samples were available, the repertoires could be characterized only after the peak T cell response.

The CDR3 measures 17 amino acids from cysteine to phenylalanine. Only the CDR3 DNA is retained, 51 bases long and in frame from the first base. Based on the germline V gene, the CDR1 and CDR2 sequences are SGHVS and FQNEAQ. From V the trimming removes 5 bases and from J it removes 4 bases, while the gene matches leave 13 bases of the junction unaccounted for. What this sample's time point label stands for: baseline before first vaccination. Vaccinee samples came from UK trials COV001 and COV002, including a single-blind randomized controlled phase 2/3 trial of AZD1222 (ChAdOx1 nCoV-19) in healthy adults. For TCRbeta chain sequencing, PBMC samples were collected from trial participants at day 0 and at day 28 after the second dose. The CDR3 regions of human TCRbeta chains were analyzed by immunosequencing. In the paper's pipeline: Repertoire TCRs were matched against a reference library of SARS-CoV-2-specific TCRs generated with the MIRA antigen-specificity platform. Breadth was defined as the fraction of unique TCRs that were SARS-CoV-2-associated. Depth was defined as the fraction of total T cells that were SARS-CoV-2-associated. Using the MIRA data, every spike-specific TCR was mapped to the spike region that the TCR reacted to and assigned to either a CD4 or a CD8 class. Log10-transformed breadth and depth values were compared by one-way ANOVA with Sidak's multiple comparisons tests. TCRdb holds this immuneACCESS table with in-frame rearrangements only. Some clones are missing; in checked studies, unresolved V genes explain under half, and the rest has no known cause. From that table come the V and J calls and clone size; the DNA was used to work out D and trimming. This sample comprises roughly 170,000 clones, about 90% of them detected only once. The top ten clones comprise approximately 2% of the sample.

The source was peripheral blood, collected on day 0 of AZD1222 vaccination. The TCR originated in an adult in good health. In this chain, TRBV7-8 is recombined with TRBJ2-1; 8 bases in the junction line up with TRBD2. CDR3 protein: CASSARNGGASYNEQFF. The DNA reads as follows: TGTGCCAGCAGCGCCAGAAACGGGGGGGCCAGTTACAATGAGCAGTTCTTC.